This T cell receptor beta chain was found in a study of CXCR3-negative and CXCR3-positive naive CD8 T cells. Study-wide results and caveats: The study found comparably high diversity in both naive subsets and much lower diversity in memory CD8+ cells. Naive cells that were CXCR3-positive had more hydrophobic TRB CDR3s (compared with CXCR3-negative naive cells). Whereas memory cells differed, naive CXCR3-negative and CXCR3-positive cells shared similar TRBV-TRBJ usage. Surface CD5 looked about the same in the naive subsets, so the authors worked out TCR strength from TRB CDR3 properties.

Germline V gives CDR1 MNHNY, CDR2 SVGAGI (reference sequence). The CDR3 length is 12 residues. UMI-labeled TRB cDNA libraries were prepared by 5' RACE. Following a re-call of the 5' RACE reads, TCRdb has one entry per CDR3 protein and lacks DNA. This table holds about 41,000 distinct CDR3 sequences. On this clonotype: The antigen is unknown.

The chain links TRBV6-6 to TRBJ1-5. The sample comprised naive CXCR3- CD8+ T cells from blood. Subset specified: CD45RO-CCR7+CD27+CD95- naive CD8+ T cells lacking CXCR3 (TNR3-). This TCR came from a human donor in good health. Some clones in this sample may be carry-over from other donors' samples. CDR3 sequence: CASFQGNQPQHF.